These 28 T cell receptor beta chains originate from one sample sequenced in a study of shared clonotypes between healthy human individuals. Libraries were prepared by immunoSEQ multiplex PCR; TCRdb keeps only in-frame clonotypes and omits some of them. Of 1.4 million or so clones listed, approximately 98.5% are singletons. Sample: naive CD4+ T cells sorted from blood. Subset in this sample: CD45RA+ positively selected. These receptors all stem from a man younger than 45 in good health.

The V call is TRBV5-6, the J call TRBJ1-4; 7 positions agree with TRBD1. The germline CDR1 and CDR2 sequences are SGHDT and YYEEEE. V lost 6 bases and J lost 8; bases outside the gene matches: 13. CDR3 length equals 15 residues. CDR3 amino acids: CASNPWTGPVEKLFF. The CDR3 nucleotides are TGTGCCAGCAACCCGTGGACAGGACCAGTGGAAAAACTGTTTTTT.

V usage is TRBV18 and J usage is TRBJ1-1; 7 nucleotides align to TRBD1. CDR1 is KGHSH and CDR2 is LQKENI in the germline V gene. CDR3 length equals 16 residues. V lost 1 base, J lost 0 bases, and 5 bases stayed unmatched. As DNA, the CDR3 is TGTGCCAGCTCACCACGCCCCGGACAGGTGAACACTGAAGCTTTCTTT. It yields the protein CASSPRPGQVNTEAFF.

The chain recombines TRBV18 with TRBJ2-6; weak D call: TRBD1 (6 bases). Germline CDR1 KGHSH, CDR2 LQKENI. V was trimmed by 2 bases and J by 0 bases, leaving 8 bases between them. CDR3 length: 16 residues. As DNA, the CDR3 is TGTGCCAGCTCACCAACACAGGGCTCTGGGGCCAACGTCCTGACTTTC. It translates to CASSPTQGSGANVLTF.

J is TRBJ1-2 and V is TRBV18; D is uncertain. Per the germline V gene, CDR1 is KGHSH and CDR2 is LQKENI. Trimming pared 3 bases from V and 6 bases from J, leaving 14 bases between. This CDR3 has 14 residues. CDR3 DNA sequence: TGTGCCAGCTCACCCGTTAAGGCCCCAGATGGCTACACCTTC. Its translation: CASSPVKAPDGYTF.

This chain joins TRBV28 and TRBJ2-5; 11 nucleotides line up with TRBD2. Trimming cost V 5 bases and J 2 bases; bases outside gene matches: 19. CDR3 length: 20 amino acids. Germline CDR1 is MDHEN and CDR2 is SYDVKM. The chain's CDR3 is CASSQKLAGVTHPVQETQYF. The CDR3 DNA reads as TGTGCCAGCAGTCAGAAACTAGCGGGAGTTACCCACCCTGTACAAGAGACCCAGTACTTC. Using reference TRBV28 and TRBJ2-5 for the parts outside the CDR3, the full variable domain is DVKVTQSSRYLVKRTGEKVFLECVQDMDHENMFWYRQDPGLGLRLIYFSYDVKMKEKGDIPEGYSVSREKKERFSLILESASTNQTSMYLCASSQKLAGVTHPVQETQYFGPGTRLLVL.

Only one count was recorded for this clone. The chain recombines TRBV2 with TRBJ2-2; 7 bases match TRBD2. This CDR3 has 16 amino acids. J lost 6 bases, V lost 2 bases, and 9 bases had no gene match. The germline gives CDR1 SNHLY, CDR2 FYNNEI. The CDR3 DNA reads as TGTGCCAGCAGTGAATTTGGCGGGAGTCTATCCGGGGAGCTGTTTTTT. Protein sequence: CASSEFGGSLSGELFF.

The chain couples TRBV20-1 to TRBJ2-1, with no clear D. The V end lost 3 bases, the J end lost 7 bases, and 7 bases lay between the germline ends. Germline V lookup: CDR1 DFQATT, CDR2 SNEGSKA (reference sequence). The CDR3 contains 11 residues. The CDR3 bases are TGCAGTGCTAGGTTTGTAAATGAGCAGTTCTTC. Translation: CSARFVNEQFF.

The chain recombines TRBV6-5 with TRBJ2-1; a possible D gene is TRBD2 (6 bases). The V gene's germline CDR1 is MNHEY and CDR2 SVGAGI. The CDR3 loop spans 15 amino acids. Between the trimmed V and J ends, which lost 2 bases and 7 bases, there was a span of 15 bases. Here the CDR3 reads CASSYPGGPWNEQFF. In nucleotides, the CDR3 is TGTGCCAGCAGTTACCCCGGGGGTCCCTGGAATGAGCAGTTCTTC.

The chain has TRBV7-2 and TRBJ2-5, with a weak D call TRBD2 (5 bases). The CDR3 is made up of 14 amino acids. Germline loops: CDR1 SGHTA, CDR2 FQGNSA. Trimming took 5 bases from V and 0 from J, leaving 10 bases between them. CDR3 DNA sequence: TGTGCCAGCAGCCATGGCGGGTACCAAGAGACCCAGTACTTC. This sequence encodes CASSHGGYQETQYF.

The chain couples TRBV5-6 to TRBJ1-4, with TRBD1 matching 9 bases. Germline-derived CDR1 and CDR2 are SGHDT and YYEEEE. The CDR3 contains 17 residues. V lost 4 bases to trimming and J lost 4 bases; unmatched junction nucleotides: 11. This chain's CDR3 is CASSRGQGVRLNEKLFF. CDR3 nucleotide sequence: TGTGCCAGCAGCAGGGGACAGGGTGTGAGACTTAATGAAAAACTGTTTTTT.

In the case of this clone: The same CDR3 can be traced to other DNA sequences in this sample. The rearrangement links TRBV7-9 to TRBJ2-5, with D hard to call. Germline loops: CDR1 SEHNR, CDR2 FQNEAQ (reference sequence). Trimming pared 3 bases from V and 2 bases from J, leaving 7 bases between. The CDR3 loop spans 13 amino acids. The CDR3 coding sequence is TGTGCCAGCAGCTTTAGGGCTCAAGAGACCCAGTACTTC. Encoded protein: CASSFRAQETQYF. The full variable domain, with the rest looked up from reference TRBV7-9 and TRBJ2-5, is DTGVSQNPRHKITKRGQNVTFRCDPISEHNRLYWYRQTLGQGPEFLTYFQNEAQLEKSRLLSDRFSAERPKGSFSTLEIQRTEQGDSAMYLCASSFRAQETQYFGPGTRLLVL.

This rearrangement joins TRBV19 to TRBJ1-5, with D maybe TRBD1 (6 bases). This CDR3 contains 17 residues. The V end lost 9 bases, the J end lost 0 bases, and 21 bases lay between the germline ends. Germline CDR1 and CDR2: LNHDA and SQIVND (reference sequence). CDR3 residues: CASRDLAGEISNQPQHF. CDR3 DNA: TGTGCCAGCCGGGACCTGGCAGGGGAGATTAGCAATCAGCCCCAGCATTTT.

The CDR3 region has the DNA TGTGCCTCCACTGGACACGTGAACACTGAAGCTTTCTTT. Encoded protein: CASTGHVNTEAFF. V gene TRBV28 combines with J gene TRBJ1-1; a possible D gene is TRBD1 (5 bases). Trimming took 11 bases from V and 0 from J, leaving 13 bases between them. The V gene's germline CDR1 is MDHEN and CDR2 SYDVKM. The CDR3 covers 13 residues. Variable domain in full (rest from reference TRBV28 and TRBJ1-1): DVKVTQSSRYLVKRTGEKVFLECVQDMDHENMFWYRQDPGLGLRLIYFSYDVKMKEKGDIPEGYSVSREKKERFSLILESASTNQTSMYLCASTGHVNTEAFFGQGTRLTVV.

A single count supports this clone. The V and J genes are TRBV5-4 and TRBJ2-1; TRBD2 aligns across 12 bases. The CDR3 runs 15 residues. CDR1 and CDR2 from the germline V gene are SGHNT and YYREEE (reference sequence). The trim removed 1 base at V and 8 bases at J, leaving 4 bases unmatched. The CDR3 sequence is CASSLRLAGADEQFF. CDR3 DNA sequence: TGTGCCAGCAGCTTGAGACTAGCGGGAGCGGATGAGCAGTTCTTC.

The genes are TRBV5-1 and TRBJ2-1; 11 bases align to TRBD2. This CDR3 comprises 18 residues. In germline, CDR1 is SGHRS, CDR2 YFSETQ. V trimming: 4 bases; J trimming: 0 bases; junction bases outside the gene matches: 9. The CDR3 DNA reads TGCGCCAGCAGCCCGGGGACTAGCGGACTTAGCTCCTACAATGAGCAGTTCTTC. Translation gives CASSPGTSGLSSYNEQFF.

The chain uses TRBV5-1 and TRBJ2-3; D is unclear. This CDR3 comprises 12 residues. The V and J ends lost 4 bases and 3 bases respectively, with 6 bases between them. Germline V gene lookup returns CDR1 SGHRS and CDR2 YFSETQ. Written as DNA, the CDR3 is TGCGCCAGCAGCCAGGAAACAGATACGCAGTATTTT. Amino acids: CASSQETDTQYF.

Turning to this clone: Other DNA sequences within the sample encode an identical CDR3. The chain joins TRBV7-9 to TRBJ2-5; tentative D call: TRBD2 (6 bases). The CDR3 sequence is 12 residues long. Looked up from germline, CDR1 is SEHNR and CDR2 is FQNEAQ (reference sequence). Trimming stripped 3 bases from V and 5 bases from J, with 7 bases between. As DNA, the CDR3 is TGTGCCAGCAGCTTTGGGAGGGAGACCCAGTACTTC. This gives the protein CASSFGRETQYF.

This chain links TRBV29-1 with TRBJ1-1; D is ambiguous. Germline loops: CDR1 SQVTM, CDR2 ANQGSEA. CDR3 length equals 15 residues. V was pared by 0 bases and J by 0 bases, with 11 bases between. In nucleotides, the CDR3 is TGCAGCGTTGAAGATCCAGAGGGCATGAACACTGAAGCTTTCTTT. Its protein product is CSVEDPEGMNTEAFF.

The rearrangement uses TRBV6-5 and TRBJ1-2, with D unclear. Trimming removed 0 bases at V and 10 bases at J, with 9 bases between. Looked up from germline, CDR1 is MNHEY and CDR2 is SVGAGI. This CDR3 spans 12 amino acids. The CDR3 reads CASSYSTGYYTF. The CDR3 DNA reads as TGTGCCAGCAGTTACTCGACCGGTTACTACACCTTC.

CDR3 sequence: CASRRLAGVFPYF. The CDR3 DNA is TGTGCCAGCCGCCGCCTAGCGGGAGTTTTCCCGTACTTC. The chain is built from TRBV28 and TRBJ2-5, with 10 nucleotides matching TRBD2. The CDR3 has 13 residues. CDR1 is MDHEN and CDR2 is SYDVKM in the germline V gene. V lost 8 bases and J lost 13; bases outside the gene matches: 13.

The chain combines TRBV7-3 with TRBJ2-6; 9 nucleotides align to TRBD2. The CDR3 length is 21 residues. Germline CDR1 and CDR2: SGHTA and FQGTGA. The V segment lost 1 base and the J segment 0 bases; nucleotides outside the gene matches: 13. CDR3 sequence: CASSLIGGIGTSFSGANVLTF. DNA of the CDR3: TGTGCCAGCAGCTTAATAGGGGGAATCGGGACTAGCTTCTCTGGGGCCAACGTCCTGACTTTC.

This chain connects TRBV2 to TRBJ1-5; D unresolved. The length of the CDR3 is 12 residues. CDR1 SNHLY and CDR2 FYNNEI come from the germline V gene. V lost 7 bases and J lost 5, with 9 bases in between. CDR3 loop: CASKRVDQPQHF. DNA of the CDR3: TGTGCCAGCAAGAGGGTCGATCAGCCCCAGCATTTT.

This chain uses TRBV28 with TRBJ2-2; 16 bases agree with TRBD2. From germline, CDR1 is MDHEN and CDR2 SYDVKM. This CDR3 comprises 15 residues. The ends lost 5 bases at V and 12 bases at J; junction bases unmatched: 6. The CDR3 DNA reads as TGTGCCAGCAGTACCGGGACTAGCGGGAGGGCAAAGCTGTTTTTT. It yields the protein CASSTGTSGRAKLFF.

The V call is TRBV5-4, the J call TRBJ2-5, with 8 bases that match TRBD1. Germline CDR1 SGHNT, CDR2 YYREEE (reference sequence). This CDR3 comprises 17 residues. With V trimmed by 4 bases and J by 5 bases, 16 bases remained unmatched. For the CDR3, the DNA is TGTGCCAGCAGCGGACAAAAGGGGACAGGTCGCTTGGAGACCCAGTACTTC. Amino acid sequence: CASSGQKGTGRLETQYF.

Turning to this clone: The sample carries other DNA sequences with the same CDR3. The V call is TRBV5-1, the J call TRBJ2-7; D might be TRBD1 (5 bases). The ends were cut back, 4 bases at V and 2 bases at J, with 10 bases in the middle. The germline CDR1 and CDR2 sequences are SGHRS and YFSETQ. The CDR3 extends over 13 amino acids. The CDR3 region has the DNA TGCGCCAGCAGCGGCGCAGGGCCCTACGAGCAGTACTTC. Translation: CASSGAGPYEQYF.

The V and J genes are TRBV18 and TRBJ2-7; 9 bases match TRBD2. Germline values: CDR1 KGHSH, CDR2 LQKENI. With 3 bases clipped from V and 3 bases from J, the junction kept 9 bases outside the gene matches. CDR3 size: 16 residues. The CDR3 DNA follows: TGTGCCAGCTCACCTTCGGCGGGACTAGCAAGCTACGAGCAGTACTTC. It is translated as CASSPSAGLASYEQYF.

V usage is TRBV2 and J usage is TRBJ2-1, with a weak D call TRBD2 (5 bases). Germline V gene data show CDR1 as SNHLY and CDR2 as FYNNEI. CDR3 length: 13 amino acids. Trimming pared 5 bases from V and 6 bases from J, leaving 11 bases between. The CDR3 here is CASSREVINEQFF. CDR3 nucleotides: TGTGCCAGCAGTCGGGAAGTTATCAATGAGCAGTTCTTC. Full variable domain (remainder filled in from reference TRBV2 and TRBJ2-1): EPEVTQTPSHQVTQMGQEVILRCVPISNHLYFYWYRQILGQKVEFLVSFYNNEISEKSEIFDDQFSVERPDGSNFTLKIRSTKLEDSAMYFCASSREVINEQFFGPGTRLTVL.

The chain has TRBV5-4 and TRBJ2-1, with 15 bases lining up with TRBD2. Trimming cost V 0 bases and J 4 bases; bases outside gene matches: 2. Germline V gene lookup returns CDR1 SGHNT and CDR2 YYREEE (reference sequence). This CDR3 is 17 amino acids long. As DNA, the CDR3 is TGTGCCAGCAGCTTGGGAGGACTAGCGGGAGGGTACAATGAGCAGTTCTTC. Translating gives CASSLGGLAGGYNEQFF. Filled out from reference TRBV5-4 and TRBJ2-1, the complete variable domain reads ETGVTQSPTHLIKTRGQQVTLRCSSQSGHNTVSWYQQALGQGPQFIFQYYREEENGRGNFPPRFSGLQFPNYSSELNVNALELDDSALYLCASSLGGLAGGYNEQFFGPGTRLTVL.